This T cell receptor beta chain comes out of a study of blood T cell repertoires in COVID-19. Germline V gene data show CDR1 as MDHEN and CDR2 as SYDVKM. CDR3 size: 19 residues. The trim removed 4 bases at V and 0 bases at J, leaving 15 bases unmatched. This clone occurred once. The protocol was immunoSEQ multiplex PCR, while the TCRdb copy is restricted to in-frame clones and leaves out a portion. The table includes over 60,000 clones, around 89% detected once. The material sequenced was peripheral blood. The V gene is TRBV28, the J gene TRBJ2-7; 10 nucleotides align to TRBD1. The TCR was taken from a woman of 80 years or more with active COVID-19. The CDR3 is CASSYLTGGFGGISYEQYF. CDR3 nucleotides: TGTGCCAGCAGTTACCTGACAGGGGGCTTTGGCGGGATCTCCTACGAGCAGTACTTC.